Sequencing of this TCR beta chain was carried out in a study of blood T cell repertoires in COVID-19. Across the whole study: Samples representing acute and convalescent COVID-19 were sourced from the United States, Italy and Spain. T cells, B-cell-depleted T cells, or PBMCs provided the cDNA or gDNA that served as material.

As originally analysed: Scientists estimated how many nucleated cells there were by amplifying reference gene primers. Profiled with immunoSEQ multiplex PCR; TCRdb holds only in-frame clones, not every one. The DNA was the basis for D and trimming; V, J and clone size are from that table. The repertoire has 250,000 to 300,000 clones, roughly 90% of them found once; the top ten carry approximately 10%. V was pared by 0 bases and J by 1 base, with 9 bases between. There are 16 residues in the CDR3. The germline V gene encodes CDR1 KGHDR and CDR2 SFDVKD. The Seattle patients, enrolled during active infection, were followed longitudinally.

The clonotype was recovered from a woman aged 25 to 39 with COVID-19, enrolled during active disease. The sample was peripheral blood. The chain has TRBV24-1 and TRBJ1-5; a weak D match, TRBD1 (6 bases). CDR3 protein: CATSDLYRVSNQPQHF. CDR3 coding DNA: TGTGCCACCAGTGATTTGTACAGGGTGAGCAATCAGCCCCAGCATTTT.